The 9 T cell receptor beta chains presented below share a single source sample, sequenced in a study of cytomegalovirus exposure and HLA in healthy donors. The study ran its PCR with 60 Vbeta and 13 Jbeta primers. The assay was immunoSEQ multiplex PCR, and TCRdb's table has in-frame clones only and misses some. The sample has approximately 220,000 clones; 76% are singletons. Sample: PBMCs. These receptor sequences come from a man between 18 and 29 years old in good health and CMV-seronegative.

V is TRBV11-2 and J is TRBJ2-1; 7 bases align to TRBD1. CDR1 and CDR2 from the germline V gene are SGHAT and FQNNGV. The CDR3 is 18 residues long. Trimming took 1 base from V and 0 from J; bases not matched to a gene: 9. The CDR3 DNA follows: TGTGCCAGCAGCTTAGCTGCCCCGGGACAGCCCTCCTACAATGAGCAGTTCTTC. This gives the protein CASSLAAPGQPSYNEQFF. The full variable domain, in which reference TRBV11-2 and TRBJ2-1 provide the parts outside the CDR3, is EAGVAQSPRYKIIEKRQSVAFWCNPISGHATLYWYQQILGQGPKLLIQFQNNGVVDDSQLPKDRFSAERLKGVDSTLKIQPAKLEDSAVYLCASSLAAPGQPSYNEQFFGPGTRLTVL.

This chain joins TRBV2 and TRBJ1-1, with TRBD1 matching over 11 bases. Germline V lookup: CDR1 SNHLY, CDR2 FYNNEI. The V gene end was trimmed by 6 bases and the J gene end by 7 bases; junction bases not matched to a gene: 4. The CDR3 has 13 residues. The DNA of the CDR3 is TGTGCCAGCAGCGGACAGGGGGCAAGTGAAGCTTTCTTT. Residues: CASSGQGASEAFF.

The CDR3, as DNA: TGTGCCAGCAGCTCGGGGCTAGCGGAGGAGCAGTTCTTC. Translation: CASSSGLAEEQFF. J is TRBJ2-1 and V is TRBV7-3; 7 bases match TRBD2. The CDR3 length is 13 residues. The germline V gene has CDR1 SGHTA and CDR2 FQGTGA. V was clipped by 4 bases and J by 10 bases; unmatched bases: 7.

V usage is TRBV2 and J usage is TRBJ1-2; a possible D gene is TRBD1 (5 bases). The CDR3 runs to 14 residues. Germline CDR1 is SNHLY and CDR2 is FYNNEI. Trimming stripped 6 bases from V and 6 bases from J, with 17 bases between. The CDR3 loop reads CASRQAGGKNGYTF. CDR3 DNA: TGTGCCAGCAGGCAAGCCGGGGGAAAGAATGGCTACACCTTC.

V usage is TRBV27 and J usage is TRBJ1-2, with 10 bases fitting TRBD1. J lost 4 bases, V lost 5 bases, and 7 bases had no gene match. The germline V gene has CDR1 MNHEY and CDR2 SMNVEV (reference sequence). The CDR3 spans 15 residues. CDR3 loop: CASSPPGQGFYGYTF. The CDR3 DNA reads as TGTGCCAGCAGTCCGCCGGGACAGGGGTTCTATGGCTACACCTTC.

This chain uses TRBV5-1 with TRBJ2-1; 14 bases line up with TRBD2. Germline V lookup: CDR1 SGHRS, CDR2 YFSETQ. The CDR3 runs to 16 residues. V lost 4 bases and J lost 9; bases outside the gene matches: 9. The CDR3 is CASSLQTSGRVGEQFF. CDR3 nucleotide sequence: TGCGCCAGCAGCCTCCAGACTAGCGGGAGGGTAGGTGAGCAGTTCTTC.

The chain is built from TRBV2 and TRBJ2-1; tentatively, D is TRBD1 (5 bases). Trimming left V 8 bases short and J 7 bases short, with 15 bases between. Germline V gene data show CDR1 as SNHLY and CDR2 as FYNNEI. This CDR3 comprises 13 residues. The CDR3 nucleotides read TGTGCCAGCGGCAGGGAACCCAGAAATGAGCAGTTCTTC. Residues: CASGREPRNEQFF. Full variable domain (outside the CDR3, taken from reference TRBV2 and TRBJ2-1): EPEVTQTPSHQVTQMGQEVILRCVPISNHLYFYWYRQILGQKVEFLVSFYNNEISEKSEIFDDQFSVERPDGSNFTLKIRSTKLEDSAMYFCASGREPRNEQFFGPGTRLTVL.

The rearrangement links TRBV7-6 to TRBJ2-2, with TRBD2 identical over 8 bases. Germline CDR1 SGHVS, CDR2 FNYEAQ. The CDR3 has 14 amino acids. Germline trimming cut 5 bases from V and 5 bases from J; bases unmatched to any gene: 4. The CDR3 loop is CASSGTRETGELFF. The CDR3 nucleotides read TGTGCCAGCAGCGGGACTAGGGAAACCGGGGAGCTGTTTTTT.

The J gene is TRBJ2-5, the V gene TRBV5-6; 9 bases are shared with TRBD1. The CDR3 is 15 residues long. Unmatched junction bases numbered 4, after V lost 1 base and J lost 3 bases. The germline V gene encodes CDR1 SGHDT and CDR2 YYEEEE. The chain's CDR3 is CASSLSTGGKETQYF. The CDR3 DNA follows: TGTGCCAGCAGCTTGTCGACAGGGGGGAAAGAGACCCAGTACTTC.